This T cell receptor (beta chain) is drawn from a study of Ad26.COV2.S vaccination and SARS-CoV-2 variants. Study-level background: Ad26.COV2.S shots went into the muscle once or twice, 56 days apart.

Germline V gene lookup returns CDR1 MNHNS and CDR2 SASEGT. This CDR3 is built from 15 residues. With V trimmed by 1 base and J by 2 bases, 2 bases remained unmatched. Treatment given: roughly 20 received Ad26.COV2.S at low or high dose, single or two shots; about 5 received placebo; per-sample allocation not given. The investigators took samples on day 63 after the first vaccine or placebo injection. Whole-study findings and limits: Non-spike TCR breadth was similar in vaccine and placebo recipients.

Details on this clone: Its antigen is still unknown.

The table came from immunoSEQ multiplex PCR; TCRdb's copy has only in-frame clones and leaves some out. The sample consists of some 640,000 clones, around 90% of them appearing once. The sequenced sample was peripheral blood, obtained in a trial of Ad26.COV2.S vaccine versus placebo. The V call is TRBV6-1, the J call TRBJ2-7; 10 bases fit TRBD2. The sequence was collected from a person between 18 and 65 years old who received the Ad26.COV2.S COVID-19 vaccine or a placebo. The CDR3, as DNA: TGTGCCAGCAGTGAAGGGACTAGCGGACCCTACGAGCAGTACTTC. Its translation: CASSEGTSGPYEQYF.